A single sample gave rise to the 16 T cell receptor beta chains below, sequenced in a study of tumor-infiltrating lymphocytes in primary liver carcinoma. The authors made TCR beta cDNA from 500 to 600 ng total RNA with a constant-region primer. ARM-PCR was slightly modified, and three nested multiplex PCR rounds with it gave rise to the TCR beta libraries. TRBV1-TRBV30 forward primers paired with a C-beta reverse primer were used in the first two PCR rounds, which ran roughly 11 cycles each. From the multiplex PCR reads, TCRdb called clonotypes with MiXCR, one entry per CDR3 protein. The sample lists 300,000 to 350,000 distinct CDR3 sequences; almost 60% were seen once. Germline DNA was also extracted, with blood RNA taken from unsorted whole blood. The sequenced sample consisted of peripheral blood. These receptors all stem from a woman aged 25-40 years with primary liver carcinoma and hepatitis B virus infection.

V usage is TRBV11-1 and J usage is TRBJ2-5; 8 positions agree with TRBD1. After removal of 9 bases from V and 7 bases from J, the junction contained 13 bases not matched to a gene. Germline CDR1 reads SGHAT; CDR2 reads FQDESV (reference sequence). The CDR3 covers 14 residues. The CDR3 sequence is CASSRAGGTGTQYF. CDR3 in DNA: TGTGCCAGTAGCCGGGCAGGGGGCACTGGGACCCAGTACTTC.

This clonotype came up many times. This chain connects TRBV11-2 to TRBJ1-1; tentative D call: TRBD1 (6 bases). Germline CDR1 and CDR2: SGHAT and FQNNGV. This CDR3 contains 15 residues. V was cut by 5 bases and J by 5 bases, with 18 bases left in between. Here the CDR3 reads CASSVQRGVRTEAFF. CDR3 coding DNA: TGTGCCAGCAGCGTCCAAAGGGGGGTTCGGACTGAAGCTTTCTTT.

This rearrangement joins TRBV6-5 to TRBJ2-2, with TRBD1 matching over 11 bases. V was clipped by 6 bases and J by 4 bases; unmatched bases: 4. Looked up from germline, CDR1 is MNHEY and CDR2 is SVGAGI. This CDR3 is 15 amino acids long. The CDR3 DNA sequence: TGTGCCAGCAGAGTGGACAGGGGGCTCACCGGGGAGCTGTTTTTT. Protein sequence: CASRVDRGLTGELFF.

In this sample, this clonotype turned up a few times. Written as DNA, the CDR3 is TGTGCCAGCAGTGAAGCTTTGGCGGCCAAAAACATTCAGTACTTC. Amino acids: CASSEALAAKNIQYF. The V call is TRBV6-1, the J call TRBJ2-4; D remains unclear. V was clipped by 0 bases and J by 1 base, with 7 bases between them. From germline, CDR1 is MNHNS and CDR2 SASEGT. This CDR3 comprises 15 residues.

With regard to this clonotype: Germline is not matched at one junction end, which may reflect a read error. The CDR3 DNA sequence: TGTACCAGCAGCTTAGCAGGGGGCGGGGATGAAAAACTGTTTTTT. It yields the protein CTSSLAGGGDEKLFF. This chain links TRBV7-8 with TRBJ1-4; 8 bases align to TRBD1. Germline V gene lookup returns CDR1 SGHVS and CDR2 FQNEAQ. The CDR3 is made up of 15 amino acids.

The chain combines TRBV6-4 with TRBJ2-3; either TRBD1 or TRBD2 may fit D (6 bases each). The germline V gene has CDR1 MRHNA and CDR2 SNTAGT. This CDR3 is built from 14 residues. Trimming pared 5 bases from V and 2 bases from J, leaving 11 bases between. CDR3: CASSRGRNTDTQYF. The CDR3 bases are TGTGCCAGCAGTCGGGGGCGTAACACAGATACGCAGTATTTT.

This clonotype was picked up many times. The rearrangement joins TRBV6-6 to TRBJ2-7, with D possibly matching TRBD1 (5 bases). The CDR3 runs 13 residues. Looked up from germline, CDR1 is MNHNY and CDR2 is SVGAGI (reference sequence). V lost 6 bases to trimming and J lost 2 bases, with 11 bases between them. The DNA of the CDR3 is TGTGCCAGCAGACAAGCACAGGCCTACGAGCAGTACTTC. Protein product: CASRQAQAYEQYF.

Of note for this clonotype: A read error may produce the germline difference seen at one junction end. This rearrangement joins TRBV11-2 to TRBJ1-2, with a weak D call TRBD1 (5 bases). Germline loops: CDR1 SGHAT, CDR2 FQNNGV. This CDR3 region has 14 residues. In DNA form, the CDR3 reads TGTGTCAGCAGCTTACACCTGACAGATTATGGGTACACCTTC. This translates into CVSSLHLTDYGYTF. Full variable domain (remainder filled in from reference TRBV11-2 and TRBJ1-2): EAGVAQSPRYKIIEKRQSVAFWCNPISGHATLYWYQQILGQGPKLLIQFQNNGVVDDSQLPKDRFSAERLKGVDSTLKIQPAKLEDSAVYLCVSSLHLTDYGYTFGSGTRLTVV.

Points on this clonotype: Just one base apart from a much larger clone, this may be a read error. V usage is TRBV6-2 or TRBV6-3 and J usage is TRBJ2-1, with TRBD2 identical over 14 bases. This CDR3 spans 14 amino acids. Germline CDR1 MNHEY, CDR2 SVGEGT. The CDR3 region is CASTRLAGGDEQSF. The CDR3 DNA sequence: TGTGCCAGCACTAGACTAGCGGGAGGGGATGAGCAGTCCTTC.

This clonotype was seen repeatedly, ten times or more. CDR3 coding DNA: TGTGCCAGCAGCGCCGTAGCCAGCGGGAGTGAGACCCAGTACTTC. Translated: CASSAVASGSETQYF. This sequence joins TRBV11-1 and TRBJ2-5; 8 nucleotides match TRBD2. CDR3 length equals 15 residues. The junction had 10 bases not matched to a gene; V was cut back by 5 bases and J by 5 bases. CDR1 SGHAT and CDR2 FQDESV come from the germline V gene (reference sequence).

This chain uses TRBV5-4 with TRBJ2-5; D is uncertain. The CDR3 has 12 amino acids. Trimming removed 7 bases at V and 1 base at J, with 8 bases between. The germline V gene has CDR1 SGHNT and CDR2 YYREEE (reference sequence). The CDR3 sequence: CASGAPQETQYF. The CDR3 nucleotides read TGTGCCAGCGGCGCGCCCCAAGAGACCCAGTACTTC.

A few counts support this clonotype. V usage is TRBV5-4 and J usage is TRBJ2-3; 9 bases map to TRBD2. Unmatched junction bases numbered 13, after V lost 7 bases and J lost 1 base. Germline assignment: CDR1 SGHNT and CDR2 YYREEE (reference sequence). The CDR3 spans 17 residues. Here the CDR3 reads CASSQDGAGGRTDTQYF. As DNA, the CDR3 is TGTGCCAGCTCGCAAGACGGGGCGGGAGGGCGCACAGATACGCAGTATTTT.

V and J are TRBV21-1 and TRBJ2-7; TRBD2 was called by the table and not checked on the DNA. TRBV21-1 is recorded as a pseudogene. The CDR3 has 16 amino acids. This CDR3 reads CASSSPRLAVSYEQYF. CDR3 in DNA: TGTGCCAGCAGCTCTCCTAGGCTAGCGGTTTCCTACGAGCAGTACTTC.

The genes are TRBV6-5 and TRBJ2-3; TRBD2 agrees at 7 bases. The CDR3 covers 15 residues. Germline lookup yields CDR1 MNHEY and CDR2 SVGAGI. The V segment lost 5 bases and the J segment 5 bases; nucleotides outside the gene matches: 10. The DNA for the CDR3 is TGTGCCAGCAGTCGGACTAGAGCTTACATAGATACGCAGTATTTT. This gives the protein CASSRTRAYIDTQYF.

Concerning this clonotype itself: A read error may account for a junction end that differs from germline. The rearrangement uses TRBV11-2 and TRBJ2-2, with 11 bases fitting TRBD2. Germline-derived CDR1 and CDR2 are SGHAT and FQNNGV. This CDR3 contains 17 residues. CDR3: CASSFLLAGGYTGELFF. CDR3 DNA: TGTGCCAGCAGCTTCCTTCTAGCGGGAGGATACACCGGGGAACTGTTTTTT.

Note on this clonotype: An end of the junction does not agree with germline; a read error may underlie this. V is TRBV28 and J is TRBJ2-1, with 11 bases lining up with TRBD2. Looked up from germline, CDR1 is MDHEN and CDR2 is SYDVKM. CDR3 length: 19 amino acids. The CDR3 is CASSPRGSGRAGSYNEQFF. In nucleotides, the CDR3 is TGTGCCAGCAGTCCCCGAGGTAGCGGGAGGGCCGGCTCCTACAATGAGCAGTTCTTT.